This entry is about one TCR beta chain. Its antigen is still unknown. The CDR3 is 15 amino acids. Trimming cost V 6 bases and J 5 bases, with 16 bases left between them. The germline CDR1 and CDR2 sequences are SNHLY and FYNNEI. This record comes from a study of T cell repertoires in ileal Crohn's disease. General study points: Clonality above 26.8% at surgery always came with endoscopic recurrence.

Only in-frame clones appear in the TCRdb table, and some are missing; sequencing was by immunoSEQ multiplex PCR. The table lists roughly 28,000 clones, around 80% of them singletons. This receptor was identified in an adult with Crohn's disease. Sequencing was performed on ileal tissue. V is TRBV2 and J is TRBJ1-4; D unresolved. Written as DNA, the CDR3 is TGTGCCAGCAGCGATTCCGGGTCCGCCAATGAAAAACTGTTTTTT. Translated: CASSDSGSANEKLFF.